The rows below give T cell receptor beta chains drawn from one sample of a study of T cells after yellow fever vaccination. TCRdb fed the 5' RACE reads into MiXCR, producing one record per CDR3 protein. The sample has over 85,000 distinct CDR3 sequences, approximately 8.4% seen once; the top ten hold around a sixth. Source: CD8+ T cells not binding an NS4B(214-222) dextramer, sorted from PBMCs, taken about 2 weeks after the first yellow fever vaccination. The receptors here all came from a young man who received the YFV17D yellow fever vaccine. Each CDR3 is given with its conserved first and last residue. A D gene is named only where the DNA matches it firmly. Clone sizes are given selectively: once, few, many, or a class where the clone is expanded.

V	D	J	size	DNA	CDR3
TRBV20-1	TRBD1	TRBJ1-2	few	TGCAGTGCCACCCAAACAGGGGGCCGGAACTATGGCTACACCTTC	CSATQTGGRNYGYTF
TRBV5-1	.	TRBJ2-1	many	TGCGCCAGCAGCACACCGACAGAATCGAGCTCCTACAATGAGCAGTTCTTC	CASSTPTESSSYNEQFF
TRBV5-1	TRBD2	TRBJ2-7	many	TGCGCCAGCAGCTTGCGCGGGGGGATCTACGAGCAGTACTTC	CASSLRGGIYEQYF
TRBV6-2/TRBV6-3	.	TRBJ1-5	.	TGTGCCAGCAGTCGCAGAGACCCCAGGGGTAGCAATCAGCCCCAGCATTTT	CASSRRDPRGSNQPQHF
TRBV11-2	.	TRBJ2-3	few	TGTGCCAGCAGCCTCACCGGACGGACTCCGGATACGCAGTATTTT	CASSLTGRTPDTQYF
TRBV5-1	TRBD2	TRBJ2-1	few	TGCGCCAGCAGAAAAATAGAGGGACTAGCGGACAATGAGCAGTTCTTC	CASRKIEGLADNEQFF
TRBV4-2	TRBD1	TRBJ2-1	.	TGTGCCAGCAGCCAAGATTGGACAGGGGATCAGGGAGAGCAGTTCTTC	CASSQDWTGDQGEQFF
TRBV24-1	TRBD2	TRBJ2-3	.	TGTGCCACCGTTGGGGGGGAAGGTACAGATACGCAGTATTTT	CATVGGEGTDTQYF
TRBV6-5	.	TRBJ2-2	.	TGTGCCAGCAGTTACTCCCGGGGGGCCGGCGGGGAGCTGTTTTTT	CASSYSRGAGGELFF
TRBV5-1	TRBD1	TRBJ2-7	many	TGCGCCAGCAGCACCGGACAGGGATACTACGAGCAGTACTTC	CASSTGQGYYEQYF
TRBV7-9	.	TRBJ1-4	few	TGTGCCAGCAGCTGGGGGGGGCATGAAAAACTGTTTTTT	CASSWGGHEKLFF
TRBV4-1	.	TRBJ1-2	few	TGCGCCAGCAGCCAAGTCGGCAGTAACTATGGCTACACCTTC	CASSQVGSNYGYTF
TRBV5-1	.	TRBJ2-7	few	TGCGCCAGCAGCCCTTACCCGGGAAGCTCCTACGAGCAGTACTTC	CASSPYPGSSYEQYF
TRBV5-4	.	TRBJ2-5	few	TGTGCCAGCAGCGTCGCTCAACTCCAAGAGACCCAGTACTTC	CASSVAQLQETQYF
TRBV14	.	TRBJ1-4	.	TGTGCCAGCAGCCCTTTCAGGGGAACTAATGAAAAACTGTTTTTT	CASSPFRGTNEKLFF
TRBV4-1	TRBD2	TRBJ2-4	few	TGCGCCAGCAGCCACCCGGGACTAGCGGGTAACATTCAGTACTTC	CASSHPGLAGNIQYF
TRBV20-1	.	TRBJ1-1	.	TGCAGTGCTGTTACACCCGAGAACACTGAAGCTTTCTTT	CSAVTPENTEAFF
TRBV12-3/TRBV12-4	TRBD1	TRBJ1-1	many	TGTGCCAGCAGTGGGACAGCGATTGAAGCTTTCTTT	CASSGTAIEAFF
TRBV20-1	.	TRBJ2-7	few	TGCAGTGCTAGGGGGAGGACGACAGGGCTCGAGCAGTACTTC	CSARGRTTGLEQYF
TRBV12-3/TRBV12-4	TRBD2	TRBJ2-5	.	TGTGCCAGCAAAGCGGGACTAGTATTGGGAGAGACCCAGTACTTC	CASKAGLVLGETQYF